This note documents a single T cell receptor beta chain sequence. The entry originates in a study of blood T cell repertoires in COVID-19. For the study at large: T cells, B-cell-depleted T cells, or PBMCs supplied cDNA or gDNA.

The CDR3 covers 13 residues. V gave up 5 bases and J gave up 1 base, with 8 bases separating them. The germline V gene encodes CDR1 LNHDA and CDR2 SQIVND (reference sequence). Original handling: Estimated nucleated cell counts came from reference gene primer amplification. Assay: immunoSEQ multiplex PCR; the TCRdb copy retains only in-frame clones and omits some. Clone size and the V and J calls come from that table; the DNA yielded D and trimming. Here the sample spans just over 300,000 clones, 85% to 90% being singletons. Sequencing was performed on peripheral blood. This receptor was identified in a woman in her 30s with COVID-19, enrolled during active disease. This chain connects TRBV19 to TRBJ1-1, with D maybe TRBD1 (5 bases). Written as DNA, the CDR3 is TGTGCCAGTAGTGGCGGACAGAACACTGAAGCTTTCTTT. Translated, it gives CASSGGQNTEAFF.